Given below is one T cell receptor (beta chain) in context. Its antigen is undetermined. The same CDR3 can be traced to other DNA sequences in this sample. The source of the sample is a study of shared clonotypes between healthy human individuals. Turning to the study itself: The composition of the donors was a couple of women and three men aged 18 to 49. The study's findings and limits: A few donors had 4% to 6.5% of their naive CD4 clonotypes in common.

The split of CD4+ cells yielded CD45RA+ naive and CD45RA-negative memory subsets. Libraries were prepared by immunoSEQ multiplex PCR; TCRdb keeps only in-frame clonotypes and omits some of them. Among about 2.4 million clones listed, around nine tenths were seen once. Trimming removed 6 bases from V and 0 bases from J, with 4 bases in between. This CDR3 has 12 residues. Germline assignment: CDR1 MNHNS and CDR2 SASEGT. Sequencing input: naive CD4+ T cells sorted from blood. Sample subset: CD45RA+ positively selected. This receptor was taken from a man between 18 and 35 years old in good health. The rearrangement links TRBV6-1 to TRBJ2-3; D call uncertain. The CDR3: CASRPSTDTQYF. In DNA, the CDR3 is TGTGCCAGCAGACCTAGCACAGATACGCAGTATTTT.